The source of this T cell receptor (beta chain) is a study of shared clonotypes between healthy human individuals. Study-level background: Used for every donor were three CD4 naive, three CD4 memory, two CD8 naive and one CD8 memory plate.

It was into CD45RA+ naive and CD45RA-negative memory subsets that the CD4+ cells were split. Study observations and caveats: Rarefaction curves obtained for sorted subsets showed sequencing incomplete despite large depth. Around 5.4% of naive CD4 clonotypes were common to a handful of donors.

The CDR3 consists of 15 residues. The germline V gene has CDR1 MDHEN and CDR2 SYDVKM. The V gene lost 7 bases and the J gene lost 5 bases, with 18 bases spanning the gap. The data were produced by immunoSEQ multiplex PCR, yet TCRdb's version contains in-frame clones alone and is incomplete. Of fewer than 3 million clones listed, 85% to 95% are singletons. Comments on this clone: The antigen is unknown.

This chain links TRBV28 with TRBJ2-1; a possible D gene is TRBD1 (6 bases). The material sequenced was naive CD4+ T cells from PBMCs. Stated subset: CD45RA+ positively selected. The TCR was taken from a man between 18 and 29 years old in good health. Some clones in this sample may be carry-over from other donors' samples. The CDR3 DNA follows: TGTGCCAGCAACCCATGGGGGCCCAAAGACAATGAGCAGTTCTTC. Its translation is CASNPWGPKDNEQFF. The full variable domain, with the rest looked up from reference TRBV28 and TRBJ2-1, is DVKVTQSSRYLVKRTGEKVFLECVQDMDHENMFWYRQDPGLGLRLIYFSYDVKMKEKGDIPEGYSVSREKKERFSLILESASTNQTSMYLCASNPWGPKDNEQFFGPGTRLTVL.